A selection of T cell receptor beta chains follows, all from one sample in a study of T cells in Graves' hyperthyroidism and ophthalmopathy. TCRdb processed the multiplex PCR reads anew with MiXCR; each CDR3 protein has one entry. The table has about 320,000 distinct CDR3 sequences, around 17% seen once; the top ten hold around 35%. The sample was blood. The receptors originated from a man under 40 with Graves' hyperthyroidism. Each CDR3 is given with its conserved first and last residue. The order of the fields is clone size, J gene, D gene, V gene, CDR3 DNA, CDR3 protein. The D gene is left open where the match is weak. Clone size appears in some rows only: once, few, many, or a class for an expanded clone.

size: few
J: TRBJ2-1
D: TRBD2
V: TRBV7-9
DNA: TGTGCCAGTATACGACTAGCGGGAGGTTATGAGCAGTTCTTC
CDR3: CASIRLAGGYEQFF

size: many
J: TRBJ1-4
D: TRBD1
V: TRBV2
DNA: TGTGCCAGCAGTCGTCAGGGGGCTGGAGAAAAACTGTTTTTT
CDR3: CASSRQGAGEKLFF

size: .
J: TRBJ2-7
D: .
V: TRBV6-1
DNA: TGTGCCAGCGGCCGGCCGGGATACGAGCAGTACTTC
CDR3: CASGRPGYEQYF

size: few
J: TRBJ2-3
D: TRBD1
V: TRBV5-1
DNA: TGCGCCAGCAGCCTTGGGACAGCTCGCACAGATACGCAGTATTTT
CDR3: CASSLGTARTDTQYF

size: many
J: TRBJ2-1
D: .
V: TRBV27
DNA: TGTGCCAGCAGTTTATCAGCTAGTTTGATTGAGCAGTTCTTC
CDR3: CASSLSASLIEQFF

size: .
J: TRBJ2-3
D: .
V: TRBV24-1
DNA: TGTGCCACCAGTGATTTCGGGACAGATACGCAGTATTTT
CDR3: CATSDFGTDTQYF

size: many
J: TRBJ2-3
D: .
V: TRBV7-2
DNA: TGTGCCAGCGCCGAGAGGGATACGCAGTATTTT
CDR3: CASAERDTQYF

size: few
J: TRBJ2-2
D: TRBD1
V: TRBV2
DNA: TGTGCCAGTAACTCGGGACAGGGCTACGTCGGGGAGCTGTTTTTT
CDR3: CASNSGQGYVGELFF

size: many
J: TRBJ2-2
D: .
V: TRBV18
DNA: TGTGCCAGCTCATCTGGACGGAACGGGGAGCTGTTTTTT
CDR3: CASSSGRNGELFF

size: .
J: TRBJ2-5
D: TRBD2
V: TRBV20-1
DNA: TGCAGTGCTACGGCTAGCGGGAGGTGGGAGACCCAGTACTTC
CDR3: CSATASGRWETQYF

size: .
J: TRBJ2-1
D: .
V: TRBV11-2
DNA: TGTGCCAGCAGCTTAGATGGATTCCCGGGCAATGAGCAGTTCTTC
CDR3: CASSLDGFPGNEQFF

size: .
J: TRBJ2-7
D: TRBD2
V: TRBV20-1
DNA: TGCAGTGCCCATAGGACTAGCGGGAGTGGGTACGAGCAGTACTTC
CDR3: CSAHRTSGSGYEQYF

size: many
J: TRBJ2-7
D: TRBD1
V: TRBV2
DNA: TGTGCCAGCAGTGATACTACAGGGGGCTACGAGCAGTACTTC
CDR3: CASSDTTGGYEQYF

size: few
J: TRBJ2-2
D: TRBD2
V: TRBV9
DNA: TGTGCCAGCAGCTCAATAGCGGGAGGCCGCCTCACCGGGGAGCTGTTTTTT
CDR3: CASSSIAGGRLTGELFF

size: few
J: TRBJ2-2
D: .
V: TRBV5-1
DNA: TGCGCCAGCAGATTGACAGGCGGGATTTACACCGGGGAGCTGTTTTTT
CDR3: CASRLTGGIYTGELFF

size: few
J: TRBJ2-7
D: .
V: TRBV6-1
DNA: TGTGCCAGCAGCCAGGGCTTTAACTACGAGCAGTACTTC
CDR3: CASSQGFNYEQYF

size: many
J: TRBJ2-1
D: .
V: TRBV24-1
DNA: TGTGCCACCAGTGAACGAGGGGGCAATGAGCAGTTCTTC
CDR3: CATSERGGNEQFF

size: many
J: TRBJ1-5
D: .
V: TRBV3-1
DNA: TGTGCCAGCAGCCCCACCGGACACATCAATCAGCCCCAGCATTTT
CDR3: CASSPTGHINQPQHF

size: .
J: TRBJ1-3
D: .
V: TRBV7-9
DNA: TGTGCCAGCAGACCGGCCGAGAGCTCTGGAAACACCATATATTTT
CDR3: CASRPAESSGNTIYF

size: many
J: TRBJ2-2
D: .
V: TRBV7-9
DNA: TGTGCCAGCAGCTTGGGGACTTCAGGTTCAGGACCGAACACCGGGGAGCTGTTTTTT
CDR3: CASSLGTSGSGPNTGELFF

size: many
J: TRBJ2-3
D: .
V: TRBV6-1
DNA: TGTGCCAGCAGTTCCCTCCTGTACCGCACAGATACGCAGTATTTT
CDR3: CASSSLLYRTDTQYF

size: many
J: TRBJ2-7
D: .
V: TRBV20-1
DNA: TGCAGTGCTACCGGAGGGCCCCTTGGCGAGCAGTACTTC
CDR3: CSATGGPLGEQYF

size: many
J: TRBJ2-5
D: .
V: TRBV13
DNA: TGTGCCAGCAGCTTTCCCGGAAAGAAAGAGACCCAGTACTTC
CDR3: CASSFPGKKETQYF

size: .
J: TRBJ2-7
D: .
V: TRBV13
DNA: TGTGCCAGCAGCAAAACTAGACTCGAGCAGTACTTC
CDR3: CASSKTRLEQYF

size: many
J: TRBJ1-2
D: .
V: TRBV7-9
DNA: TGTGCCAGCAGCCCAGTGGGGGGAGGTGGCTACACCTTC
CDR3: CASSPVGGGGYTF

size: many
J: TRBJ2-3
D: TRBD2
V: TRBV28
DNA: TGTGCCAGCAGGCCTAGCGGGAGATCAGATACGCAGTATTTT
CDR3: CASRPSGRSDTQYF

size: .
J: TRBJ2-2
D: .
V: TRBV12-3/TRBV12-4
DNA: TGTGCCAGCAGTTTAGTTGGGGGGGTGCCGGGACAGACCGGGGAGCTGTTTTTT
CDR3: CASSLVGGVPGQTGELFF

size: .
J: TRBJ1-2
D: .
V: TRBV4-2
DNA: TGTGCCAGCAGCCAAGAGGTCAGGGAGACTGGCTACACCTTC
CDR3: CASSQEVRETGYTF

size: few
J: TRBJ1-1
D: TRBD1
V: TRBV7-6
DNA: TGTGCCAGCAGTAACAGGGGGACTGAAGCTTTCTTT
CDR3: CASSNRGTEAFF

size: .
J: TRBJ1-1
D: TRBD1
V: TRBV18
DNA: TGTGCCAGCTCACCACCAAACTCACCGGGACAGATTAATGAAGCTTTCTTT
CDR3: CASSPPNSPGQINEAFF

size: few
J: TRBJ2-3
D: .
V: TRBV29-1
DNA: TGCAGCGTTGATGGGGACTTTCCAGATACGCAGTATTTT
CDR3: CSVDGDFPDTQYF

size: few
J: TRBJ1-2
D: .
V: TRBV27
DNA: TGTGCCAGCGGCGATCCTAAGGGGGGTTTCTATGGCTACACCTTC
CDR3: CASGDPKGGFYGYTF

size: many
J: TRBJ2-3
D: .
V: TRBV20-1
DNA: TGCAGTGCTAGAGATCCATGGAGGCGCGCAGATACGCAGTATTTT
CDR3: CSARDPWRRADTQYF

size: few
J: TRBJ2-5
D: .
V: TRBV7-9
DNA: TGTGCCAGTGGCGGGGGCGGGAGCGAGACCCAGTACTTC
CDR3: CASGGGGSETQYF

size: .
J: TRBJ2-7
D: TRBD2
V: TRBV2
DNA: TGTGCCAGCACCACCCATGGACTAGCAAGACTTTCCGAGCAGTACTTC
CDR3: CASTTHGLARLSEQYF

size: few
J: TRBJ1-1
D: .
V: TRBV6-5
DNA: TGTGCCAGCAGTTACTCGTTCCCGAACACTGAAGCTTTCTTT
CDR3: CASSYSFPNTEAFF

size: many
J: TRBJ2-4
D: .
V: TRBV3-1
DNA: TGTGCCAGCAGCAAGGGGGCCAAAAACATTCAGTACTTC
CDR3: CASSKGAKNIQYF

size: .
J: TRBJ2-1
D: .
V: TRBV14
DNA: TGTGCCAGCAGCCATTCAGGGGGGGGGCAGTTCTTC
CDR3: CASSHSGGGQFF

size: .
J: TRBJ2-3
D: TRBD1
V: TRBV7-9
DNA: TGTGCCAGCAGCTTAGTCGGGACAGGAGAATGGGCGGATACGCAGTATTTT
CDR3: CASSLVGTGEWADTQYF

size: .
J: TRBJ2-1
D: TRBD1
V: TRBV2
DNA: TGTGCCAGGCTACCGGGACAGGGGACGTACAATGAGCAGTTCTTC
CDR3: CARLPGQGTYNEQFF

size: .
J: TRBJ2-2
D: TRBD2
V: TRBV6-2/TRBV6-3
DNA: TGTGCCAGCAGTTTAGGGACTAGTTGTATCACCGGGGAGCTGTTTTTT
CDR3: CASSLGTSCITGELFF

size: few
J: TRBJ2-7
D: .
V: TRBV12-3/TRBV12-4
DNA: TGTGCCAGCAGTCTCACCGCTATTGGTCCCTACGAGCAGTACTTC
CDR3: CASSLTAIGPYEQYF

size: .
J: TRBJ2-7
D: TRBD2
V: TRBV13
DNA: TGCGCCAGCAGCCGGGCGCGGGGGGGCCAGGACGAGCAGTACTTC
CDR3: CASSRARGGQDEQYF

size: few
J: TRBJ2-2
D: TRBD2
V: TRBV7-6
DNA: TGTGCCAGCAGCGCAGCGGGAGGGGCGCCCACCGGGGAGCTGTTTTTT
CDR3: CASSAAGGAPTGELFF

size: many
J: TRBJ1-2
D: TRBD1
V: TRBV3-1
DNA: TGTGCCAGCAGCCACGGACAGGTGATAATGGGCTATGGCTACACCTTC
CDR3: CASSHGQVIMGYGYTF

size: few
J: TRBJ2-1
D: TRBD2
V: TRBV2
DNA: TGTGCCAGCAGTGGGACTACGGGAGGTGAGCAGTTCTTC
CDR3: CASSGTTGGEQFF

size: many
J: TRBJ1-1
D: .
V: TRBV5-1
DNA: TGCGCCAGCAGACGAGGGGACGACACTGAAGCTTTCTTT
CDR3: CASRRGDDTEAFF

size: .
J: TRBJ1-6
D: .
V: TRBV6-1
DNA: TGTGCCTCGGCTCATCCGAGGGGGGCGGTTAGCTCCTATAATTCACCCCTCCACTTT
CDR3: CASAHPRGAVSSYNSPLHF